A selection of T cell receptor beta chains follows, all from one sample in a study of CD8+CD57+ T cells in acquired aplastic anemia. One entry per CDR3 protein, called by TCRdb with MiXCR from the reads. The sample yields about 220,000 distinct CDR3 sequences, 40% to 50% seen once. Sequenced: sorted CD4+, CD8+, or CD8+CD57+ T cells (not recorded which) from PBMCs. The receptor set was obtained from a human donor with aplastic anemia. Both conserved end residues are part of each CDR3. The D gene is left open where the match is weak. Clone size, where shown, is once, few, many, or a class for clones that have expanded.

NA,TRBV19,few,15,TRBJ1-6,TGTGCCAGTAGTATAGTTCCGGATTCTTATTCACCCCTCCACTTT,CASSIVPDSYSPLHF
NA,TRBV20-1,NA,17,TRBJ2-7,TGCAGTGCTAGAGATCCCCGGACGTCCGCTGCCTACTACGAGCAGTACTTC,CSARDPRTSAAYYEQYF
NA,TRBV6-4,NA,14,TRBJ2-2,TGTGCCAGCAGTGAAAGAGAGAACACCGGGGAGCTGTTTTTT,CASSERENTGELFF
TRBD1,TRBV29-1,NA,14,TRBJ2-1,TGCAGCGGTCTTGGGGGACAGTTTTACAATGAGCAGTTCTTC,CSGLGGQFYNEQFF
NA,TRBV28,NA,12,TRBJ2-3,TGTGCCAGCAGTTTCATTTCAGATACGCAGTATTTT,CASSFISDTQYF
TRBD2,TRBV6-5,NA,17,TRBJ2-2,TGTGCCAGCAGCCCACATAGCGGGAGGGCCAACACCGGGGAGCTGTTTTTT,CASSPHSGRANTGELFF
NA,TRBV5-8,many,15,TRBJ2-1,TGTGCCAGCAGGGAGGGACTTCCCTCCTACAATGAGCAGTTCTTC,CASREGLPSYNEQFF
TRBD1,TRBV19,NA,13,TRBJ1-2,TGTGCCAGTACGGGACAGGGTCACTATGGCTACACCTTC,CASTGQGHYGYTF
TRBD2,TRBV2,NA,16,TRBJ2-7,TGTGCCAGCAGTTTATCCGGTCTAGCGGGGACCTACGAGCAGTACTTC,CASSLSGLAGTYEQYF
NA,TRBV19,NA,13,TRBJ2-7,TGTGCCAGTAGTAATCAGGGAAGCTACGAGCAGTACTTC,CASSNQGSYEQYF